Listed here are 24 T cell receptor beta chains from one sample, sequenced in a study of T cells in Graves' hyperthyroidism and ophthalmopathy. It was RNA transcripts that yielded the amplified TCR beta CDR3 regions. An initial round of RT-PCR targeting the TCR CDR3 relied on the HTBI primer set. One entry per CDR3 protein results from TCRdb running MiXCR on the multiplex PCR reads. Counted here are approximately 380,000 distinct CDR3 sequences, around 15% occurring once; the ten biggest clones make up 25% to 30%. The specimen sequenced was blood. Receptors were obtained from a man over 45 with Graves' ophthalmopathy.

This clonotype was recorded a few times. The germline gene is not matched at one end of the junction; a read error may be the cause. The chain is built from TRBV12-3 or TRBV12-4 and TRBJ2-1, with a weak D call TRBD2 (6 bases). The CDR3 consists of 15 residues. The CDR3 DNA is TGTGCCGGCAGGGCGGGCGGCGGAGGGTACAATGAGCAGTTCTTC. Amino acid sequence: CAGRAGGGGYNEQFF.

This clonotype occurred many times. The genes are TRBV3-1 and TRBJ1-1; D remains ambiguous. V shed 1 base and J shed 4 bases, with 22 bases lying between them. Per the germline V gene, CDR1 is LGHDT and CDR2 is YNNKEL (reference sequence). This CDR3 spans 18 amino acids. The chain's CDR3 is CASSQALKKIGRGTEAFF. The CDR3 coding sequence is TGTGCCAGCAGCCAAGCGCTCAAAAAAATTGGCCGGGGCACTGAAGCTTTCTTT.

The table lists this clonotype with a few counts. The chain has TRBV6-1 and TRBJ1-2; D is unclear. In germline, CDR1 is MNHNS, CDR2 SASEGT. Trimming cost V 4 bases and J 5 bases, with 11 bases left between them. This CDR3 has 13 residues. CDR3 loop: CASSVRQMYGYTF. The DNA for the CDR3 is TGTGCCAGCAGTGTAAGGCAGATGTATGGCTACACCTTC.

Many counts were recorded for this clonotype. The V call is TRBV28, the J call TRBJ2-1; 12 bases match TRBD2. The CDR3 runs to 15 residues. Germline assignment: CDR1 MDHEN and CDR2 SYDVKM. V lost 5 bases to trimming and J lost 7 bases; unmatched junction nucleotides: 6. CDR3 protein: CASSLGLAGNNEQFF. In DNA form, the CDR3 reads TGTGCCAGCAGTCTTGGACTAGCGGGAAATAATGAGCAGTTCTTC.

This clonotype was seen repeatedly, ten times or more. The genes are TRBV12-3 or TRBV12-4 and TRBJ2-7, with D possibly being TRBD2 (6 bases). Trimming cost V 6 bases and J 0 bases, with 21 bases left between them. The CDR3 sequence is 17 residues long. CDR3 sequence (DNA): TGTGCCAGCAGCCGGGGGACTTCCCCTTTGAGCTCCTACGAGCAGTACTTC. It is translated as CASSRGTSPLSSYEQYF.

V is TRBV29-1 and J is TRBJ2-1; D unclear. CDR1 is SQVTM and CDR2 is ANQGSEA in the germline V gene. The CDR3 length is 14 residues. The germline V and J ends were trimmed by 1 base and 2 bases, with 9 bases remaining between them. CDR3 nucleotide sequence: TGCAGCGTTGAAGGGCAGGCTACCTACAATGAGCAGTTCTTC. Its protein is CSVEGQATYNEQFF.

This clonotype was recorded a few times. The chain recombines TRBV10-2 with TRBJ2-7; 9 nucleotides agree with TRBD1. The CDR3 loop spans 14 amino acids. The germline gives CDR1 WSHSY, CDR2 SAAADI. V gave up 6 bases and J gave up 2 bases; unmatched junction bases: 5. The CDR3 region is CASRAGQGAYEQYF. DNA of the CDR3: TGCGCCAGCAGAGCGGGACAGGGAGCCTACGAGCAGTACTTC.

Many counts were recorded for this clonotype. The CDR3 DNA sequence: TGTGCCAGCAGCTTTAGACAGGGGGCCGACGAGCAGTACTTC. Translating gives CASSFRQGADEQYF. The rearrangement uses TRBV5-8 and TRBJ2-7; 10 nucleotides match TRBD1. The CDR3 consists of 14 residues. After removal of 2 bases from V and 5 bases from J, the junction contained 4 bases not matched to a gene. CDR1 and CDR2 from the germline V gene are SGHTS and YDEGEE.

This clonotype has a handful of counts. The V call is TRBV29-1, the J call TRBJ2-2; 9 nucleotides agree with TRBD1. From germline, CDR1 is SQVTM and CDR2 ANQGSEA. The V segment lost 6 bases and the J segment 6 bases; nucleotides outside the gene matches: 11. The CDR3 sequence is 15 residues long. The CDR3 DNA reads as TGCAGCGTGGTTAGGGACAGGGTGAGCGCCGGGGAGCTGTTTTTT. It encodes CSVVRDRVSAGELFF.

This clonotype has at least ten counts. The rearrangement uses TRBV11-3 and TRBJ2-1; D not resolved. The V end lost 5 bases, the J end lost 7 bases, and 18 bases lay between the germline ends. The germline V gene encodes CDR1 SGHNT and CDR2 YENEEA. CDR3 length: 15 residues. CDR3 DNA sequence: TGTGCCAGCAGCGGTCGAGGAGCCGGAGAAAATGAGCAGTTCTTC. Encoded protein: CASSGRGAGENEQFF.

This clonotype showed up many times. V and J are TRBV2 and TRBJ2-2; possible D gene TRBD2, 5 bases. The CDR3 loop spans 14 amino acids. Germline V gene lookup returns CDR1 SNHLY and CDR2 FYNNEI. V was pared by 5 bases and J by 5 bases, with 12 bases between. For the CDR3, the DNA is TGTGCCAGCAGTCCCCCAAGGGAGACCGGGGAGCTGTTTTTT. Translated, it gives CASSPPRETGELFF.

This clonotype showed up many times. The chain carries TRBV12-3 or TRBV12-4 and TRBJ1-2; D ambiguous. The CDR3 spans 13 residues. Trimming shortened V by 0 bases and J by 3 bases, and 5 bases separated the two germline ends. For the CDR3, the DNA is TGTGCCAGCAGTTTAGCCAAGGACTATGGCTACACCTTC. It specifies CASSLAKDYGYTF.

The V gene is TRBV20-1, the J gene TRBJ2-2; the D gene is possibly TRBD1 (5 bases). CDR1 and CDR2 from the germline V gene are DFQATT and SNEGSKA (reference sequence). V gave up 3 bases and J gave up 1 base, with 12 bases separating them. This CDR3 region has 15 residues. This CDR3 reads CSASPRQGNTGELFF. The CDR3 DNA reads as TGCAGTGCTAGTCCCCGGCAGGGGAACACCGGGGAGCTGTTTTTT.

This clonotype was found a few times. This rearrangement joins TRBV19 to TRBJ2-1; no definite D call. The germline gives CDR1 LNHDA, CDR2 SQIVND (reference sequence). This CDR3 has 12 residues. V shed 2 bases and J shed 7 bases, with 6 bases lying between them. The CDR3 DNA reads TGTGCCAGTAGTATATTAGATAATGAGCAGTTCTTC. It translates to CASSILDNEQFF.

This chain joins TRBV28 and TRBJ1-4, with D hard to call. The V end was cut by 6 bases, the J end by 4 bases, with 9 bases between. Germline V gene lookup returns CDR1 MDHEN and CDR2 SYDVKM. This CDR3 contains 13 residues. CDR3 sequence reads: CASSLALNEKLFF. The CDR3 coding sequence is TGTGCCAGCAGCCTTGCCCTTAATGAAAAACTGTTTTTT.

This clonotype has more than one count but fewer than ten. The CDR3 coding sequence is TGCAGTGCTAGAGATCCCGACAGGGAGGAACAGCCCCAGCATTTT. Amino acids: CSARDPDREEQPQHF. The V gene is TRBV20-1, the J gene TRBJ1-5, with 7 bases that match TRBD1. The V gene end was trimmed by 0 bases and the J gene end by 7 bases; junction bases not matched to a gene: 9. This CDR3 contains 15 residues. Per germline, CDR1 DFQATT and CDR2 SNEGSKA (reference sequence).

This clonotype was seen ten or more times. The chain carries TRBV29-1 and TRBJ2-7, with 7 bases matching TRBD1. This CDR3 has 14 amino acids. Germline CDR1 and CDR2: SQVTM and ANQGSEA. Trimming removed 1 base from V and 2 bases from J; junction bases left unmatched: 5. CDR3 sequence: CSVEGQGQPYEQYF. CDR3 in DNA: TGCAGCGTTGAAGGACAGGGACAGCCCTACGAGCAGTACTTC.

This clonotype was picked up many times. The gene calls are TRBV28 and TRBJ2-4; D may correspond to TRBD1 or TRBD2 (5 bases each). Germline V gene data show CDR1 as MDHEN and CDR2 as SYDVKM. V was trimmed by 7 bases and J by 7 bases, leaving 11 bases between them. The CDR3 runs to 12 residues. CDR3 DNA: TGTGCCAGCAACGGGGACGGGAACATTCAGTACTTC. The encoded protein is CASNGDGNIQYF.

In its sample, this clonotype was seen once. This sequence joins TRBV7-9 and TRBJ1-2; D uncertain. Trimming removed 0 bases from V and 3 bases from J, with 2 bases in between. Germline V CDR1 and CDR2: SEHNR, FQNEAQ (reference sequence). This CDR3 is 12 amino acids long. CDR3 residues: CASSLAYYGYTF. In DNA form, the CDR3 reads TGTGCCAGCAGCTTAGCGTACTATGGCTACACCTTC.

In DNA form, the CDR3 reads TGTGCCAGCAGCCCCGTAGGAAAACCTGAAGCTTTCTTT. Translation: CASSPVGKPEAFF. V and J are TRBV6-2 or TRBV6-3 and TRBJ1-1; the D is unclear. CDR3 length equals 13 residues. Trimming stripped 6 bases from V and 6 bases from J, with 14 bases between. Looked up from germline, CDR1 is MNHEY and CDR2 is SVGEGT.

This clonotype was picked up many times. This sequence joins TRBV12-3 or TRBV12-4 and TRBJ2-3; tentatively, D is TRBD2 (6 bases). The length of the CDR3 is 15 residues. Trimming cost V 7 bases and J 0 bases, with 14 bases left between them. The CDR3 reads CASTPEGTSTDTQYF. The DNA of the CDR3 is TGTGCCAGCACTCCGGAGGGAACTAGCACAGATACGCAGTATTTT.

There are a few counts of this clonotype. This chain links TRBV5-8 with TRBJ1-1; D is possibly TRBD1 (5 bases). The CDR3 extends over 14 amino acids. V was shortened by 3 bases and J by 6 bases, with 15 bases between the two germline ends. The germline CDR1 and CDR2 sequences are SGHTS and YDEGEE. This chain's CDR3 is CASSSGSGGAEAFF. The CDR3 DNA sequence: TGTGCCAGCAGCTCGGGATCTGGAGGGGCTGAAGCTTTCTTT. The whole variable domain, filled in from reference TRBV5-8 and TRBJ1-1, reads EAGVTQSPTHLIKTRGQQATLRCSPISGHTSVYWYQQALGLGLQFLLWYDEGEERNRGNFPPRFSGRQFPNYSSELNVNALELEDSALYLCASSSGSGGAEAFFGQGTRLTVV.

Note on this clonotype: A much larger clone is a single base away; this may be a read error. The V and J genes are TRBV4-1 and TRBJ2-7; a weak D match, TRBD2 (5 bases). The germline V gene has CDR1 MGHRA and CDR2 YSYEKL. V was clipped by 0 bases and J by 7 bases, with 19 bases between them. The CDR3 loop spans 16 amino acids. This CDR3 reads CASSQERSGTDNEQYF. The CDR3 region has the DNA TGCGCCAGCAGCCAAGAGAGAAGCGGAACCGACAATGAGCAGTACTTC.

As regards this clonotype: This may stem from a read error, because a much larger clone lies one nucleotide away. The rearrangement uses TRBV3-1 and TRBJ2-1; D could derive from TRBD1 or TRBD2 (6 bases each). This CDR3 is built from 16 residues. Germline V CDR1 and CDR2: LGHDT, YNNKEL (reference sequence). V lost 1 base, J lost 8 bases, and 18 bases lay in between. Written as DNA, the CDR3 is TGTGCCAGCAGCCAAGGTGGGGGGCCTCGGAGCGATGAGCAGTTCTTC. Amino acid sequence: CASSQGGGPRSDEQFF.